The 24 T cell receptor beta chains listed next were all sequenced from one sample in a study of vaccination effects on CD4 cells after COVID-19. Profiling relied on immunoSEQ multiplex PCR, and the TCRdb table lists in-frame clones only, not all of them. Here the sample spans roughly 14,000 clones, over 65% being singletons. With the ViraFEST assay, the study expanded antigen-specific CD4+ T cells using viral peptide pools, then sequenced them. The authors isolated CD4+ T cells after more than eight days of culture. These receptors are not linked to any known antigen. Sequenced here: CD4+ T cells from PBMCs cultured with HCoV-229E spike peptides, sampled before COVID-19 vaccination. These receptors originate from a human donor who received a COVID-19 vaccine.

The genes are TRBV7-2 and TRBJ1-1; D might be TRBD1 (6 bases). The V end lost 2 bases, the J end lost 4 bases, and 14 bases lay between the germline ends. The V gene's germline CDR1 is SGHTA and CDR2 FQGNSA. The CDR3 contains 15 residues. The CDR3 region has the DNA TGTGCCAGCAGCTTATCTCAGGGGTTGGGCACTGAAGCTTTCTTT. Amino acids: CASSLSQGLGTEAFF.

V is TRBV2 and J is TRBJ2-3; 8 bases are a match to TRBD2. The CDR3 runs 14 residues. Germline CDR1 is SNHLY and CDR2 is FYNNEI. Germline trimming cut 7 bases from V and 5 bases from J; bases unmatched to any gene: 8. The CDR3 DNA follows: TGTGCCAGCACCAAGCGGGGGCCCCTAGATACGCAGTATTTT. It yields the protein CASTKRGPLDTQYF.

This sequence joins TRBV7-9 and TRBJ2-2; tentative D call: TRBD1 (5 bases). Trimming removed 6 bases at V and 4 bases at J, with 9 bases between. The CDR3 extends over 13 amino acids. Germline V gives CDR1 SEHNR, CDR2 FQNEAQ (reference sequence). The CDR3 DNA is TGTGCCAGCAGTCAAAGGGGCACCGGGGAGCTGTTTTTT. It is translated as CASSQRGTGELFF.

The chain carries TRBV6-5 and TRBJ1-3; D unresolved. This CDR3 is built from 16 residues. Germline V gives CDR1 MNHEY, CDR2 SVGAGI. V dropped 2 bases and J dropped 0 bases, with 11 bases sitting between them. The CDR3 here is CASSYTQPGSGNTIYF. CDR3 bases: TGTGCCAGCAGTTACACTCAGCCAGGCTCTGGAAACACCATATATTTT.

The CDR3 sequence: CASSLVGQGMNTEAFF. The CDR3, as DNA: TGTGCCAGCAGCTTAGTAGGACAGGGGATGAACACTGAAGCTTTCTTT. The V and J genes are TRBV5-6 and TRBJ1-1; TRBD1 matches at 9 bases. Germline V lookup: CDR1 SGHDT, CDR2 YYEEEE. V was clipped by 2 bases and J by 0 bases; unmatched bases: 5. This CDR3 is built from 16 residues.

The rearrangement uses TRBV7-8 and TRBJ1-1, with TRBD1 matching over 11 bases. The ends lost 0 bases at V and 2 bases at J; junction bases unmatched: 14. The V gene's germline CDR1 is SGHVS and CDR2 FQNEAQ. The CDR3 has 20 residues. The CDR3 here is CASSLADRGRTRTSNTEAFF. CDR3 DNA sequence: TGTGCCAGCAGCTTAGCGGACAGGGGGCGTACTAGGACCTCCAACACTGAAGCTTTCTTT. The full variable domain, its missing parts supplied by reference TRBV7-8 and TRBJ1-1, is GAGVSQSPRYKVAKRGQDVALRCDPISGHVSLFWYQQALGQGPEFLTYFQNEAQLDKSGLPSDRFFAERPEGSVSTLKIQRTQQEDSAVYLCASSLADRGRTRTSNTEAFFGQGTRLTVV.

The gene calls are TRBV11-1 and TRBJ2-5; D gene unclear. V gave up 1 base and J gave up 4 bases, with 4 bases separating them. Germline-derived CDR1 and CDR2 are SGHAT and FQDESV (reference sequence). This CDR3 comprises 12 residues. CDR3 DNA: TGTGCCAGCAGCTTAGGTAGAGAGACCCAGTACTTC. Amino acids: CASSLGRETQYF.

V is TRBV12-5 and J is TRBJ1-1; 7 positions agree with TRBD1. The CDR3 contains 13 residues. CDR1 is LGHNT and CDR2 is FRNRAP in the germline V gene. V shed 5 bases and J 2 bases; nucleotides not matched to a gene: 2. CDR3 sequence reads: CASGRDSNTEAFF. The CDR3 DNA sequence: TGTGCTAGTGGTCGGGACAGTAACACTGAAGCTTTCTTT.

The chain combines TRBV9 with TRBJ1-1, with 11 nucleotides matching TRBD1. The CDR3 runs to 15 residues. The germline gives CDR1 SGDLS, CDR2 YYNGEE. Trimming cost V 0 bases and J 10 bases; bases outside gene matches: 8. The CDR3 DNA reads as TGTGCCAGCAGCGTAGGAGGGACAGGGGGTTTTGCAGCTTTCTTT. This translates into CASSVGGTGGFAAFF.

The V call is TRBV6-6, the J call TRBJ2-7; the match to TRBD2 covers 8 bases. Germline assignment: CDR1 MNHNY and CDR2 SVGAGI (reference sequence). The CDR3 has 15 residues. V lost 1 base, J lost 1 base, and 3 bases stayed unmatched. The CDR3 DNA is TGTGCCAGCAGTTACTATGGCGGGAGGTCCTACGAGCAGTACTTC. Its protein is CASSYYGGRSYEQYF.

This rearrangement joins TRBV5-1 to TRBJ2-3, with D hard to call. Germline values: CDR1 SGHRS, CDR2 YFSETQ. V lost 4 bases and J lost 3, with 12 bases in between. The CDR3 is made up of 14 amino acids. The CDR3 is CASSPVQGTDTQYF. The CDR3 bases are TGCGCCAGCAGCCCGGTGCAAGGGACAGATACGCAGTATTTT.

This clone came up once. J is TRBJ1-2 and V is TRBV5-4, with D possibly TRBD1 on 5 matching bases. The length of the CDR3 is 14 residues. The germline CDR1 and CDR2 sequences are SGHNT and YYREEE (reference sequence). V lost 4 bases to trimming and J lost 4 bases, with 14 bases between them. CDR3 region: CASSPGGEGYGYTF. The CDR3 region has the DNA TGTGCCAGCAGCCCCGGGGGGGAGGGCTATGGCTACACCTTC.

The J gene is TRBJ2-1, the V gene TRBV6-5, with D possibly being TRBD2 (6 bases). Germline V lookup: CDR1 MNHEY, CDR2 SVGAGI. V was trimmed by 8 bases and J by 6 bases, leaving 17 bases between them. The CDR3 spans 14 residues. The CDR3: CASLEGQGGNEQFF. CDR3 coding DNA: TGTGCCAGCCTTGAGGGGCAGGGAGGCAATGAGCAGTTCTTC.

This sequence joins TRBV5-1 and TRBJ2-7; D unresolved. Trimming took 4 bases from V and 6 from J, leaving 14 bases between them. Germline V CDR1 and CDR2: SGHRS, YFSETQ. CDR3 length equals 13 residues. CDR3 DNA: TGCGCCAGCAGCCCTATCCTGGACCGCGAGCAGTACTTC. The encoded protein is CASSPILDREQYF.

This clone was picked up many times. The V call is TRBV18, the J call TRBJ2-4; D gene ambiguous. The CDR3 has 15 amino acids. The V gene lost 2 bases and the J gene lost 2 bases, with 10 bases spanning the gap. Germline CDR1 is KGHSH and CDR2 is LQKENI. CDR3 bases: TGTGCCAGCTCACCAGGGCAGGCCACCAAAAACATTCAGTACTTC. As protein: CASSPGQATKNIQYF.

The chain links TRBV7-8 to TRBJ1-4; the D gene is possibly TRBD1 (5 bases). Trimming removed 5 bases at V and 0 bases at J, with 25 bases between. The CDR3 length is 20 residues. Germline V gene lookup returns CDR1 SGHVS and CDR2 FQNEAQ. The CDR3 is CASSPRGVPFPPATNEKLFF. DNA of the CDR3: TGTGCCAGCAGCCCGAGGGGAGTGCCCTTCCCGCCGGCAACTAATGAAAAACTGTTTTTT.

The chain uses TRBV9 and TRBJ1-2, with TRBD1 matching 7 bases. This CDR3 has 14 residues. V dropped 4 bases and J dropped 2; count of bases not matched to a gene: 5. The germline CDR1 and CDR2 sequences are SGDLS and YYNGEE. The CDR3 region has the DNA TGTGCCAGCAGCTTACGGACAGGAAACTATGGCTACACCTTC. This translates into CASSLRTGNYGYTF. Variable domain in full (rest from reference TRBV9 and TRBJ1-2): DSGVTQTPKHLITATGQRVTLRCSPRSGDLSVYWYQQSLDQGLQFLIQYYNGEERAKGNILERFSAQQFPDLHSELNLSSLELGDSALYFCASSLRTGNYGYTFGSGTRLTVV.

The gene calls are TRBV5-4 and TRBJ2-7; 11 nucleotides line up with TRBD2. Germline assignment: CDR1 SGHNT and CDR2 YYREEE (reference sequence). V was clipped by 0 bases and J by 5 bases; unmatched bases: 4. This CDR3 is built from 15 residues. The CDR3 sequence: CASSLASGRPHEQYF. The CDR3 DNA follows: TGTGCCAGCAGCTTGGCTAGCGGGAGGCCCCACGAGCAGTACTTC.

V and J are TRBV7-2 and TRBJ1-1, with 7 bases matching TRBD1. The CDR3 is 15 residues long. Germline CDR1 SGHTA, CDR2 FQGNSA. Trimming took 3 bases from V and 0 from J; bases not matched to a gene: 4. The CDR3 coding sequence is TGTGCCAGCAGCTTCCGAGGGGGCATGAACACTGAAGCTTTCTTT. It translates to CASSFRGGMNTEAFF.

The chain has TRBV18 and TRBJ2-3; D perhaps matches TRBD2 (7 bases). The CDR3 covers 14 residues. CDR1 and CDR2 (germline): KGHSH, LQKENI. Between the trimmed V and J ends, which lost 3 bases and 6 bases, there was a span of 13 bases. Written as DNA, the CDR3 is TGTGCCAGCTCACCGAACAAGGGGGGGGATACGCAGTATTTT. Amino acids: CASSPNKGGDTQYF.

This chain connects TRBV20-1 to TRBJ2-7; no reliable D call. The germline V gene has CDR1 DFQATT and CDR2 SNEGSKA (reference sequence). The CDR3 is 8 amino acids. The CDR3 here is CTEYEQYF. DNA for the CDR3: TGCACCGAATACGAGCAGTACTTC.

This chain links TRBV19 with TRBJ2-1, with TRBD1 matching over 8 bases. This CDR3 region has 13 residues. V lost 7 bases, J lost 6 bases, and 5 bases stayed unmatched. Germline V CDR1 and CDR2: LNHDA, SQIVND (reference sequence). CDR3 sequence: CASKETGVNEQFF. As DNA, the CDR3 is TGTGCCAGTAAGGAGACAGGGGTCAATGAGCAGTTCTTC.

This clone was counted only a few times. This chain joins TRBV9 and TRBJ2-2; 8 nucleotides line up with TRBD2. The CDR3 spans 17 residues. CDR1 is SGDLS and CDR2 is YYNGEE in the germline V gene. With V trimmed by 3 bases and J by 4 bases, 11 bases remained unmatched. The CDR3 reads CASSATSRGGVTGELFF. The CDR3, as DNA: TGTGCCAGCAGCGCAACCTCCCGGGGGGGAGTCACCGGGGAGCTGTTTTTT.

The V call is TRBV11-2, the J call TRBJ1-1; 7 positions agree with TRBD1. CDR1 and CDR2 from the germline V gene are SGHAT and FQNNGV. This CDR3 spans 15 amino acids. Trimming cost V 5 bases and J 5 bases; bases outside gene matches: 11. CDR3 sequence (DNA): TGTGCCAGCAGCCCCCTGACAGGGACTCGAACTGAAGCTTTCTTT. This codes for CASSPLTGTRTEAFF.